These T cell receptor beta chains were read from a single sample in a study of regulatory T cells in long-lasting Graves disease. In TCRdb, the multiplex PCR reads were re-called with MiXCR into one record per CDR3 protein. The sample lists almost 350,000 distinct CDR3 sequences; less than 20% were seen once. The sequencing used peripheral blood mononuclear cells (PBMCs), collected when the disease was refractory, from a patient treated with antithyroid drugs. The source is a female donor with Graves disease. The CDR3 runs from the conserved cysteine through the conserved F or W. D genes are given only for firm matches. The size of a clone is reported for some rows only, either as once, few or many, or as a class for expanded clones.

D gene,J gene,V gene,clone size,CDR3 protein,CDR3 DNA
.,TRBJ1-2,TRBV6-1,few,CASRLRGPNYGYTF,TGTGCCAGCAGGCTGCGGGGTCCGAACTATGGCTACACCTTC
TRBD1,TRBJ2-7,TRBV20-1,many,CSDRDRGICEQYF,TGCAGTGACCGGGACAGGGGGATCTGCGAGCAGTACTTC
TRBD1,TRBJ2-2,TRBV10-2,few,CASSESVGTVNTGELFF,TGCGCCAGCAGTGAGTCAGTTGGGACAGTGAACACCGGGGAGCTGTTTTTT
.,TRBJ2-2,TRBV3-1,many,CASSQDRRGNTGELFF,TGTGCCAGCAGCCAAGACCGCCGCGGGAACACCGGGGAGCTGTTTTTT
.,TRBJ1-1,TRBV19,many,CASSPYRGDTEAFF,TGTGCCAGCAGTCCATATCGAGGGGACACTGAAGCTTTCTTT
.,TRBJ2-4,TRBV7-9,.,CASSFNRAGNIQYF,TGTGCCAGCAGCTTTAATAGGGCAGGGAACATTCAGTACTTC
TRBD1,TRBJ1-2,TRBV2,.,CASSEPGTGGNGYTF,TGTGCCAGCAGTGAGCCCGGGACAGGGGGAAATGGCTACACCTTC
TRBD1,TRBJ2-7,TRBV20-1,.,CSARDLTGGSYEQYF,TGCAGTGCTAGAGATCTTACAGGGGGGTCCTACGAGCAGTACTTC
.,TRBJ2-3,TRBV25-1,.,CASSEWRERGSLADTQYF,TGTGCCAGCAGTGAATGGCGGGAAAGGGGGAGCCTGGCAGATACGCAGTATTTT
TRBD1,TRBJ1-4,TRBV6-1,many,CATLPYGQGEKLFF,TGTGCCACACTGCCCTACGGACAGGGTGAAAAACTGTTTTTT
.,TRBJ1-2,TRBV11-2,many,CASRGWTGYGYTF,TGTGCCAGCCGGGGATGGACGGGCTATGGCTACACCTTC
TRBD1,TRBJ2-7,TRBV5-1,many,CASSLTGAYEQYF,TGTGCCAGCAGCTTAACAGGGGCCTACGAGCAGTACTTC
.,TRBJ2-5,TRBV11-2,many,CASSPLATRLLNQETQYF,TGTGCCAGCAGCCCCCTCGCGACGAGACTTTTGAACCAAGAGACCCAGTACTTC
.,TRBJ1-1,TRBV5-1,many,CASSLAGAGTEAFF,TGTGCCAGCAGTTTAGCAGGGGCCGGCACTGAAGCTTTCTTT
.,TRBJ1-6,TRBV27,many,CASSLSPDKNNSPLHF,TGTGCCAGCAGTCTCTCCCCGGACAAGAATAATTCACCCCTCCACTTT
.,TRBJ2-2,TRBV10-2,.,CASRAGGRENTGELFF,TGCGCCAGCAGGGCCGGGGGGCGGGAGAACACCGGGGAGCTGTTTTTT
TRBD1,TRBJ1-5,TRBV24-1,many,CATSDSTGAGQPQHF,TGTGCCACCAGTGATTCAACAGGGGCGGGACAACCCCAGCATTTT
TRBD1,TRBJ1-1,TRBV12-5,many,CASGLVLGQGGTEAFF,TGTGCTAGTGGTTTGGTCCTCGGACAGGGAGGCACTGAAGCTTTCTTT
TRBD1,TRBJ1-2,TRBV25-1,few,CASSGEGTAGYTF,TGTGCCAGCAGTGGAGAGGGGACAGCTGGCTACACCTTC
TRBD1,TRBJ2-7,TRBV27,many,CASSSLRRDRGGHEQYF,TGTGCCAGCAGTTCCCTACGCCGGGACAGGGGTGGTCACGAGCAGTACTTC
TRBD2,TRBJ2-3,TRBV2,.,CASSDSSEREWKDTQYF,TGTGCCAGCAGTGATAGTAGCGAGCGGGAGTGGAAAGATACGCAGTATTTT
.,TRBJ2-5,TRBV5-1,.,CASSLDTEETQYF,TGCGCCAGCAGCTTGGATACTGAAGAGACCCAGTACTTC
TRBD1,TRBJ2-7,TRBV29-1,many,CSVPVGAQGLEQYF,TGCAGCGTTCCTGTGGGGGCACAGGGGCTCGAGCAGTACTTC
TRBD2,TRBJ2-7,TRBV3-1,.,CASSQDGGFVAGSYEQYF,TGTGCCAGCAGCCAAGATGGAGGGTTTGTAGCGGGATCCTACGAGCAGTACTTC
TRBD1,TRBJ1-2,TRBV19,many,CASSTRRGGRYYGYTF,TGTGCCAGTAGTACCAGACGAGGGGGCCGGTACTATGGCTACACCTTC
.,TRBJ1-2,TRBV7-6,.,CASSFLDRIGGYTF,TGTGCCAGCAGCTTTCTGGACCGGATAGGTGGCTACACCTTC
.,TRBJ1-2,TRBV12-3/TRBV12-4,many,CASSTGQSNYGYTF,TGTGCCAGCAGTACAGGACAGTCTAACTATGGCTACACCTTC
.,TRBJ2-5,TRBV11-2,many,CASSLVDETQYF,TGTGCCAGCAGCTTAGTGGACGAGACCCAGTACTTC
.,TRBJ1-1,TRBV18,.,CASSPRSGSLNTEAFF,TGTGCCAGCTCACCAAGGTCGGGGTCGTTGAACACTGAAGCTTTCTTT
TRBD2,TRBJ2-7,TRBV6-5,.,CTSSSSGGILYEQYF,TGTACCAGCAGTTCTAGCGGGGGGATCCTCTACGAGCAGTACTTC
TRBD1,TRBJ1-5,TRBV18,few,CASSPQGTALGNQPQHF,TGTGCCAGCTCACCTCAAGGGACAGCCTTGGGCAATCAGCCCCAGCATTTT